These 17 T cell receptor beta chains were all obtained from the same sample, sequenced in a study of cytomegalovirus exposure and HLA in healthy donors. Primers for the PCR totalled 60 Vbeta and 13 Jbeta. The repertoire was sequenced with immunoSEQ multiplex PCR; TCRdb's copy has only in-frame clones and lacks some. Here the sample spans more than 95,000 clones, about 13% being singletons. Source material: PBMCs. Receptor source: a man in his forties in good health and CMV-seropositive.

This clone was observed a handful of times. The CDR3 is CASGGQGAGELFF. The CDR3 DNA reads TGTGCCAGCGGGGGACAGGGGGCCGGGGAGCTGTTTTTT. The rearrangement joins TRBV2 to TRBJ2-2; 11 positions agree with TRBD1. V shed 8 bases and J 6 bases; nucleotides not matched to a gene: 2. Germline V gene lookup returns CDR1 SNHLY and CDR2 FYNNEI. There are 13 residues in the CDR3.

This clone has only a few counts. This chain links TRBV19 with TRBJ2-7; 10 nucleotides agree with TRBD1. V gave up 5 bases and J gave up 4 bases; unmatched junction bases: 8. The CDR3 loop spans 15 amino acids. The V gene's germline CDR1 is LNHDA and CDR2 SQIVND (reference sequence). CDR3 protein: CASSVGTGALYEQYF. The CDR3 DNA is TGTGCCAGTAGTGTCGGGACAGGGGCATTATACGAGCAGTACTTC. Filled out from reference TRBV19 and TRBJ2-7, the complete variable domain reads DGGITQSPKYLFRKEGQNVTLSCEQNLNHDAMYWYRQDPGQGLRLIYYSQIVNDFQKGDIAEGYSVSREKKESFPLTVTSAQKNPTAFYLCASSVGTGALYEQYFGPGTRLTVT.

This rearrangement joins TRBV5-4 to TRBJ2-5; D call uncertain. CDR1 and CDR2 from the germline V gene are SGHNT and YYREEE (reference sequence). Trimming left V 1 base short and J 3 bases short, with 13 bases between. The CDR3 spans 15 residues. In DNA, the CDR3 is TGTGCCAGCAGCTTGTATTCGACTTCCAAAGAGACCCAGTACTTC. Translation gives CASSLYSTSKETQYF. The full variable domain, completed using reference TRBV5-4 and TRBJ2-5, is ETGVTQSPTHLIKTRGQQVTLRCSSQSGHNTVSWYQQALGQGPQFIFQYYREEENGRGNFPPRFSGLQFPNYSSELNVNALELDDSALYLCASSLYSTSKETQYFGPGTRLLVL.

CDR3 DNA sequence: TGTGCCAGCAGCGGAGAAATGAACACTGAAGCTTTCTTT. Translating gives CASSGEMNTEAFF. The V call is TRBV5-4, the J call TRBJ1-1; D gene unclear. The CDR3 totals 13 residues. From germline, CDR1 is SGHNT and CDR2 YYREEE (reference sequence). V shed 4 bases and J shed 0 bases, with 7 bases lying between them.

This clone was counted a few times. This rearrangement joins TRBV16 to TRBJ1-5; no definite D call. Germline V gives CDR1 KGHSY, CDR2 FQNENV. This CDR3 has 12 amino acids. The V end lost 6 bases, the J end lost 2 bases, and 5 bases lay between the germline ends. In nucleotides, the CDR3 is TGTGCCAGCAGGGGAGGCAATCAGCCCCAGCATTTT. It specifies CASRGGNQPQHF.

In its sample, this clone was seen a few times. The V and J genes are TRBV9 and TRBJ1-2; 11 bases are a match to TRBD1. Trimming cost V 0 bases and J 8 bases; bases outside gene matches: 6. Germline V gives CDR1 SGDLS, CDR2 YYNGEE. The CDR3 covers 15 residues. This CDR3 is CASSVAVGQGVGYTF. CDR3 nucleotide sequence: TGTGCCAGCAGCGTAGCAGTGGGACAGGGGGTCGGCTACACCTTC.

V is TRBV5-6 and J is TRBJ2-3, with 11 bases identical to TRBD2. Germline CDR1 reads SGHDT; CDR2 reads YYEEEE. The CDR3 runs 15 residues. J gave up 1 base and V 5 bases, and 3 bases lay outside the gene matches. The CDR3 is CASSPLAGGTDTQYF. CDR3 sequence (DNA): TGTGCCAGCAGTCCACTAGCGGGAGGCACAGATACGCAGTATTTT.

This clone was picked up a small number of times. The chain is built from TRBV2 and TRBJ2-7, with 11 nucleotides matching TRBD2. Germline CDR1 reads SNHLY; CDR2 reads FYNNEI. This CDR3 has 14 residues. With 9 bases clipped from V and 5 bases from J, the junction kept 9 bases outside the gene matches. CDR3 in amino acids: CASLRLAGLNEQYF. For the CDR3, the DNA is TGTGCCAGTCTGAGACTAGCGGGATTAAACGAGCAGTACTTC.

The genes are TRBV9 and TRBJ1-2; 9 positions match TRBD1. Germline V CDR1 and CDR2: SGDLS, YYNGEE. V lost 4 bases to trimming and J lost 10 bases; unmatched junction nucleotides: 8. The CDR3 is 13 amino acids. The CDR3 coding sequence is TGTGCCAGCAGCACTCCCGGGACAGGGAACTACACCTTC. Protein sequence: CASSTPGTGNYTF.

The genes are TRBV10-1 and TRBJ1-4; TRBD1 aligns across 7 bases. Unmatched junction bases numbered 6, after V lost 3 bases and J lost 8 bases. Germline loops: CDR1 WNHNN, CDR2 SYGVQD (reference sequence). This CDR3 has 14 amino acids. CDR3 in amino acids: CASSDGTDREKLFF. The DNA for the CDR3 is TGCGCCAGCAGTGACGGGACAGATCGAGAAAAACTGTTTTTT.

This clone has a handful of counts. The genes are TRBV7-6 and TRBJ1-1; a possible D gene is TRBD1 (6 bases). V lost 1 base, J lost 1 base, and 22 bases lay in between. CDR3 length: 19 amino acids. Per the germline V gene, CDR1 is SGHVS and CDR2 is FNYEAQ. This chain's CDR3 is CASSLVPATGRGGNTEAFF. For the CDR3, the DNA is TGTGCCAGCAGCTTAGTCCCGGCAACAGGGAGAGGAGGGAACACTGAAGCTTTCTTT.

CDR3 nucleotides: TGTGCCATCAAGACCGGGACAGGGAACACCGGGGAGCTGTTTTTT. Translated: CAIKTGTGNTGELFF. The gene calls are TRBV10-3 and TRBJ2-2; 8 bases fit TRBD1. V shed 7 bases and J 1 base; nucleotides not matched to a gene: 5. CDR3 length: 15 residues. CDR1 ENHRY and CDR2 SYGVKD come from the germline V gene.

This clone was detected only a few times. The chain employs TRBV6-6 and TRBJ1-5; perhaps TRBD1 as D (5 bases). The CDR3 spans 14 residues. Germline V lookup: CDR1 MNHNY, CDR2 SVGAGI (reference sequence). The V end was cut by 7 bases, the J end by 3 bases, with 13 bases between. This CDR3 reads CASTTTDPNQPQHF. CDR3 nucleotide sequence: TGTGCCAGCACCACGACAGATCCCAATCAGCCCCAGCATTTT.

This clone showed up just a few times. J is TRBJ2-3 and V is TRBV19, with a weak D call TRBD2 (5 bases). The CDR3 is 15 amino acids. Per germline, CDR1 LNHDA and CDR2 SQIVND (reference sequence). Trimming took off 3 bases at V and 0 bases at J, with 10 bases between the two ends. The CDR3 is CASSITSGSTDTQYF. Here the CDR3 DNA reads TGTGCCAGTAGTATCACAAGCGGAAGCACAGATACGCAGTATTTT. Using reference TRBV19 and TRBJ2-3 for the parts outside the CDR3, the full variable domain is DGGITQSPKYLFRKEGQNVTLSCEQNLNHDAMYWYRQDPGQGLRLIYYSQIVNDFQKGDIAEGYSVSREKKESFPLTVTSAQKNPTAFYLCASSITSGSTDTQYFGPGTRLTVL.

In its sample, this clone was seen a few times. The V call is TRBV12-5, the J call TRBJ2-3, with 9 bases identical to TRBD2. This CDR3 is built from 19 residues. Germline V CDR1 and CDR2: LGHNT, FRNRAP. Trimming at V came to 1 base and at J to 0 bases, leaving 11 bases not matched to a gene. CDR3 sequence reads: CASGLEPGLAVTSTDTQYF. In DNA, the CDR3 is TGTGCTAGTGGTTTGGAACCGGGACTAGCTGTCACTAGCACAGATACGCAGTATTTT.

CDR3 region: CASSLTPTGPIHEQYF. In DNA form, the CDR3 reads TGCGCCAGCAGCTTGACTCCCACAGGACCTATCCACGAGCAGTACTTC. The chain couples TRBV5-1 to TRBJ2-7, with a tentative D call TRBD1 (5 bases). Germline-derived CDR1 and CDR2 are SGHRS and YFSETQ. The CDR3 totals 16 residues. Trimming shortened V by 1 base and J by 5 bases, and 19 bases separated the two germline ends.

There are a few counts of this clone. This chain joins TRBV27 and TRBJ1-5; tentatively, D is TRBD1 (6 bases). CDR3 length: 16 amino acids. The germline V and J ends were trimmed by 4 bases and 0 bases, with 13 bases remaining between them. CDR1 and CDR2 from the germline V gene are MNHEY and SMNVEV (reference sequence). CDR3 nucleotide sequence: TGTGCCAGCAGTTCGACAGGTCCATATAGCAATCAGCCCCAGCATTTT. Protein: CASSSTGPYSNQPQHF.